The 10 T cell receptor beta chains listed next were all sequenced from one sample in a study of T cell clones after liver transplantation. Sequencing was performed with immunoSEQ multiplex PCR; in TCRdb, only in-frame clones are kept and a portion is missing. The sample has approximately 6,100 clones, roughly 80% seen once. Sequencing used CD8+ T cells from blood, obtained before liver transplant. These receptors originate from a human donor who received a liver transplant.

A single count supports this clone. CDR3: CASSLELYQETQYF. CDR3 DNA sequence: TGTGCCAGCAGCTTAGAGTTGTACCAAGAGACCCAGTACTTC. The gene calls are TRBV7-2 and TRBJ2-5; D gene unclear. V was shortened by 1 base and J by 0 bases, with 6 bases between the two germline ends. This CDR3 is 14 amino acids long. Per the germline V gene, CDR1 is SGHTA and CDR2 is FQGNSA.

This clone was seen once. In DNA form, the CDR3 reads TGCGCCAGCAGCCAGGCGGCGGATAGCAATCAGCCCCAGCATTTT. Translating it yields CASSQAADSNQPQHF. The rearrangement links TRBV4-1 to TRBJ1-5; no clear D. The CDR3 is 15 residues long. Germline CDR1 and CDR2: MGHRA and YSYEKL. The V end lost 3 bases, the J end lost 0 bases, and 9 bases lay between the germline ends.

The V and J genes are TRBV28 and TRBJ2-7; 9 positions match TRBD1. From germline, CDR1 is MDHEN and CDR2 SYDVKM. CDR3 length: 14 residues. Trimming removed 5 bases from V and 0 bases from J; junction bases left unmatched: 2. In DNA form, the CDR3 reads TGTGCCAGCAGTCCGGGACAGGGCTCCTACGAGCAGTACTTC. Amino acid sequence: CASSPGQGSYEQYF.

The V and J genes are TRBV27 and TRBJ2-7; TRBD1 aligns across 9 bases. CDR1 and CDR2 from the germline V gene are MNHEY and SMNVEV (reference sequence). This CDR3 is 14 amino acids long. After removal of 4 bases from V and 6 bases from J, the junction contained 7 bases not matched to a gene. The DNA for the CDR3 is TGTGCCAGCAGTTCCGGCGGGACAGGGTTCGAGCAGTACTTC. Amino acids: CASSSGGTGFEQYF.

The CDR3 loop reads CASSLLSRDRYYGYTF. The CDR3 DNA is TGTGCCAGCAGCTTACTGTCTCGGGACAGGTACTATGGCTACACCTTC. The chain is built from TRBV11-2 and TRBJ1-2, with TRBD1 identical over 8 bases. This CDR3 has 16 amino acids. Germline assignment: CDR1 SGHAT and CDR2 FQNNGV. The junction had 8 bases not matched to a gene; V was cut back by 2 bases and J by 3 bases.

J is TRBJ2-7 and V is TRBV19, with a weak D call TRBD1 (5 bases). CDR1 and CDR2 (germline): LNHDA, SQIVND (reference sequence). The CDR3 loop spans 14 amino acids. V dropped 7 bases and J dropped 2 bases, with 15 bases sitting between them. The CDR3 protein is CASTSSWGTYEQYF. The DNA for the CDR3 is TGTGCCAGTACCTCGAGCTGGGGCACCTACGAGCAGTACTTC.

Details on this clone: A far larger clone lies a single base away; this is likely a read error. The chain recombines TRBV7-9 with TRBJ1-2; TRBD1 is a possible D gene (5 bases). The CDR3 runs to 13 residues. CDR1 and CDR2 (germline): SEHNR, FQNEAQ (reference sequence). V lost 5 bases to trimming and J lost 4 bases, with 11 bases between them. As DNA, the CDR3 is TGTGCCAGCAGCCAAGACGACAGCTATGGCTACACCTTC. Encoded protein: CASSQDDSYGYTF.

The gene calls are TRBV7-9 and TRBJ2-1; no clear D gene. CDR1 SEHNR and CDR2 FQNEAQ come from the germline V gene (reference sequence). The CDR3 sequence is 13 residues long. The V end was cut by 4 bases, the J end by 8 bases, with 12 bases between. CDR3 sequence reads: CASSSDVLDEQFF. The DNA of the CDR3 is TGTGCCAGCAGCTCTGACGTACTGGATGAGCAGTTCTTC.

This chain uses TRBV6-5 with TRBJ2-7; 7 bases agree with TRBD1. The CDR3 covers 14 residues. V lost 6 bases to trimming and J lost 2 bases; unmatched junction nucleotides: 7. The germline gives CDR1 MNHEY, CDR2 SVGAGI. The CDR3 nucleotides are TGTGCCAGCAGAGACGGGACAGCAACCTACGAGCAGTACTTC. It yields the protein CASRDGTATYEQYF.

J is TRBJ2-7 and V is TRBV28; 10 bases align to TRBD2. Per germline, CDR1 MDHEN and CDR2 SYDVKM. This CDR3 region has 15 residues. The junction had 12 bases not matched to a gene; V was cut back by 8 bases and J by 5 bases. CDR3 amino acids: CASSTSLAGANEQYF. The CDR3, as DNA: TGTGCCAGCTCAACAAGTCTAGCGGGAGCTAACGAGCAGTACTTC.